Below are 15 T cell receptor beta chains sequenced from a single sample in a study of cytomegalovirus exposure and HLA in healthy donors. The primer mix had 60 Vbeta and 13 Jbeta primers. Measured with immunoSEQ multiplex PCR; TCRdb has only the in-frame clones, and not every one. In the table there are 150,000 to 200,000 clones, 80% to 90% of which are singletons. Sequenced material: PBMCs. The receptors originated from a man aged 45-65 years in good health and CMV-seropositive.

This clone has more than one count but fewer than ten. The rearrangement links TRBV9 to TRBJ2-2; 8 bases match TRBD1. This CDR3 is built from 14 residues. The junction had 5 bases not matched to a gene; V was cut back by 5 bases and J by 5 bases. Germline values: CDR1 SGDLS, CDR2 YYNGEE. This CDR3 reads CASRRTGRTGELFF. The CDR3 DNA follows: TGTGCCAGCAGGCGGACAGGGAGAACCGGGGAGCTGTTTTTT.

This chain uses TRBV5-1 with TRBJ2-7; tentatively, D is TRBD1 (6 bases). Trimming pared 4 bases from V and 2 bases from J, leaving 16 bases between. The CDR3 spans 15 residues. The germline gives CDR1 SGHRS, CDR2 YFSETQ. For the CDR3, the DNA is TGCGCCAGCAGCCCGGAGTCCAGGGGAACCTACGAGCAGTACTTC. Translating gives CASSPESRGTYEQYF.

This chain connects TRBV11-1 to TRBJ2-2; the D gene is possibly TRBD2 (6 bases). From germline, CDR1 is SGHAT and CDR2 FQDESV (reference sequence). The V end was cut by 3 bases, the J end by 5 bases, with 7 bases between. The CDR3 loop spans 13 amino acids. CDR3 DNA sequence: TGTGCCAGCAGCTTGGGGGGAACCGGGGAGCTGTTTTTT. Its translation: CASSLGGTGELFF. The whole variable domain, filled in from reference TRBV11-1 and TRBJ2-2, reads EAEVAQSPRYKITEKSQAVAFWCDPISGHATLYWYRQILGQGPELLVQFQDESVVDDSQLPKDRFSAERLKGVDSTLKIQPAELGDSAMYLCASSLGGTGELFFGEGSRLTVL.

V and J are TRBV2 and TRBJ2-5; 11 bases are shared with TRBD1. J lost 4 bases, V lost 6 bases, and 4 bases had no gene match. Germline CDR1 reads SNHLY; CDR2 reads FYNNEI. The CDR3 spans 14 residues. The CDR3 loop reads CASRGDRGRETQYF. CDR3 coding DNA: TGTGCCAGCAGGGGGGACAGGGGGAGAGAGACCCAGTACTTC.

This rearrangement joins TRBV29-1 to TRBJ1-5; 7 positions agree with TRBD1. The germline V gene has CDR1 SQVTM and CDR2 ANQGSEA. Germline trimming cut 2 bases from V and 2 bases from J; bases unmatched to any gene: 0. The CDR3 has 13 residues. Written as DNA, the CDR3 is TGCAGCGTTGAAACAGGGGGCAATCAGCCCCAGCATTTT. Protein sequence: CSVETGGNQPQHF.

J is TRBJ1-2 and V is TRBV28, with D uncertain. Germline CDR1 reads MDHEN; CDR2 reads SYDVKM. CDR3 size: 15 residues. V lost 1 base and J 7 bases, leaving 16 bases between the germline ends. The CDR3 reads CASSLYMSSGSGYTF. The CDR3 bases are TGTGCCAGCAGTTTATATATGTCCTCGGGGTCTGGCTACACCTTC.

In DNA form, the CDR3 reads TGCGCCAGCAGCTTGGCGACGTTCGTCGGGGAGACCCAGTACTTC. Protein sequence: CASSLATFVGETQYF. This chain joins TRBV5-1 and TRBJ2-5; D not resolved. The germline V gene has CDR1 SGHRS and CDR2 YFSETQ. The CDR3 is made up of 15 amino acids. Trimming took 0 bases from V and 5 from J, leaving 14 bases between them.

CDR3 nucleotides: TGTGCCAGTAGTAGAGGGCCGGACAGGATCGGAGAGACCCAGTACTTC. It is translated as CASSRGPDRIGETQYF. The chain combines TRBV19 with TRBJ2-5, with 7 bases aligning to TRBD1. This CDR3 is 16 amino acids long. Germline V gene data show CDR1 as LNHDA and CDR2 as SQIVND (reference sequence). V lost 4 bases and J lost 4; bases outside the gene matches: 12.

The V gene is TRBV5-8, the J gene TRBJ2-1; no firm D call. Germline assignment: CDR1 SGHTS and CDR2 YDEGEE. CDR3 size: 15 residues. V shed 0 bases and J shed 3 bases, with 10 bases lying between them. This CDR3 reads CASSLGSNFYNEQFF. CDR3 DNA sequence: TGTGCCAGCAGCTTGGGAAGCAACTTCTACAATGAGCAGTTCTTC.

The rearrangement uses TRBV11-2 and TRBJ2-2; the D gene is possibly TRBD1 (6 bases). The CDR3 covers 14 residues. V gave up 5 bases and J gave up 1 base, with 8 bases separating them. Germline-derived CDR1 and CDR2 are SGHAT and FQNNGV. The CDR3 protein is CASSMDRNTGELFF. The CDR3, as DNA: TGTGCCAGCAGCATGGACAGGAACACCGGGGAGCTGTTTTTT.

This chain links TRBV2 with TRBJ2-1; D perhaps matches TRBD1 (5 bases). CDR1 is SNHLY and CDR2 is FYNNEI in the germline V gene. The CDR3 sequence is 10 residues long. Deletions cut 8 bases from V and 9 bases from J, with 8 bases between. The CDR3 region is CASGQGEQFF. CDR3 DNA: TGTGCCAGCGGTCAGGGTGAGCAGTTCTTC. The complete variable domain, with remaining parts taken from reference TRBV2 and TRBJ2-1, reads EPEVTQTPSHQVTQMGQEVILRCVPISNHLYFYWYRQILGQKVEFLVSFYNNEISEKSEIFDDQFSVERPDGSNFTLKIRSTKLEDSAMYFCASGQGEQFFGPGTRLTVL.

This chain uses TRBV5-1 with TRBJ1-5; 7 nucleotides align to TRBD1. Per the germline V gene, CDR1 is SGHRS and CDR2 is YFSETQ. The CDR3 covers 15 residues. With V trimmed by 2 bases and J by 6 bases, 8 bases remained unmatched. For the CDR3, the DNA is TGCGCCAGCAGCTTAGGGGGGACAGAAAGTCAGCCCCAGCATTTT. Protein: CASSLGGTESQPQHF.

The genes are TRBV11-3 and TRBJ2-3, with D unresolved. Germline values: CDR1 SGHNT, CDR2 YENEEA. The CDR3 is made up of 17 amino acids. V dropped 1 base and J dropped 2 bases, with 16 bases sitting between them. The CDR3 loop reads CASSLALDHRYTDTQYF. DNA of the CDR3: TGTGCCAGCAGCTTAGCCTTAGACCACAGATACACAGATACGCAGTATTTT. The full variable domain, completed using reference TRBV11-3 and TRBJ2-3, is EAGVVQSPRYKIIEKKQPVAFWCNPISGHNTLYWYLQNLGQGPELLIRYENEEAVDDSQLPKDRFSAERLKGVDSTLKIQPAELGDSAVYLCASSLALDHRYTDTQYFGPGTRLTVL.

This clone was seen once. The chain has TRBV5-1 and TRBJ2-1; D is uncertain. Trimming took off 5 bases at V and 5 bases at J, with 5 bases between the two ends. Germline CDR1 and CDR2: SGHRS and YFSETQ. This CDR3 has 11 amino acids. The CDR3 sequence: CASRENNEQFF. CDR3 in DNA: TGCGCCAGCAGGGAGAACAATGAGCAGTTCTTC.

This clone was counted between two and nine times. This sequence joins TRBV13 and TRBJ2-3; 9 positions agree with TRBD1. The CDR3 contains 15 residues. Looked up from germline, CDR1 is PRHDT and CDR2 is FYEKMQ (reference sequence). V dropped 4 bases and J dropped 3; count of bases not matched to a gene: 5. The CDR3 DNA reads as TGTGCCAGCAGCTCCCTGGGACAGGGAACAGATACGCAGTATTTT. Its protein product is CASSSLGQGTDTQYF.